This TCR beta chain was obtained from a study of cytomegalovirus exposure and HLA in healthy donors. The overall study: Falling in the Caucasian-associated ancestry cluster were 80% to 90% of a few hundred genotyped donors.

V was pared by 4 bases and J by 7 bases, with 10 bases of the junction left unmatched. The germline V gene has CDR1 SGHRS and CDR2 YFSETQ. CDR3 length: 15 amino acids. About this clone itself: The antigen is unknown.

Regarding the study as a whole: TCR beta V segments were, for the most part, productive about 87% or about 30% of the time in an earlier analysis. Sequence variants that were highly shared formed a cluster that was likely a sequencing artifact.

A multiplex PCR was run with 60 Vbeta primers and 13 Jbeta primers. Per the original methods: A later analysis tallied 80 million or so unique TCR beta chains, 9.5 million to 14 million of them shared. Sequencing used immunoSEQ multiplex PCR; TCRdb keeps in-frame clones, though not all of them. V and J calls and clone size are those listed in that table; D and trimming were worked out from the DNA. This sample has 150,000 or so clones, with 73% found just once. V is TRBV5-1 and J is TRBJ1-1, with 10 nucleotides matching TRBD1. The clonotype originates from a young woman in good health and CMV-seronegative. Material: PBMCs. CDR3 protein: CASSPVLGTGDEAFF. As DNA, the CDR3 is TGCGCCAGCAGCCCGGTTCTAGGGACAGGGGATGAAGCTTTCTTT.